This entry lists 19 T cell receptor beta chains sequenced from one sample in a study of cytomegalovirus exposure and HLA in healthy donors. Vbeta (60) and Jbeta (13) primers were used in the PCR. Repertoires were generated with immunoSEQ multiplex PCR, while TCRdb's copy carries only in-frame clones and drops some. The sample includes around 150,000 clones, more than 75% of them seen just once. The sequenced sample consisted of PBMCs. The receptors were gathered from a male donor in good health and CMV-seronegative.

DNA of the CDR3: TGTGCCAGCAGTTACAGGGCGAGCTACACCTTC. Translation gives CASSYRASYTF. The rearrangement links TRBV28 to TRBJ1-2; perhaps TRBD1 as D (6 bases). Looked up from germline, CDR1 is MDHEN and CDR2 is SYDVKM. The length of the CDR3 is 11 residues. V dropped 4 bases and J dropped 9 bases, with 9 bases sitting between them.

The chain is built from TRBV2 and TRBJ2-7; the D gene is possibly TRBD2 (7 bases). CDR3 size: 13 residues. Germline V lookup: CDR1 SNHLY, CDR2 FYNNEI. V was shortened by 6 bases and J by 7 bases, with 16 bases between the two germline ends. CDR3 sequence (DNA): TGTGCCAGCAGCTGGGGGGGGGCCCGGGAGCAGTACTTC. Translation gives CASSWGGAREQYF.

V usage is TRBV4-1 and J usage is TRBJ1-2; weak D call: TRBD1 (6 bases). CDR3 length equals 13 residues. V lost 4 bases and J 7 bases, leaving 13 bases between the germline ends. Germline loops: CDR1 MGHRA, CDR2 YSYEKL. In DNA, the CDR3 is TGCGCCAGCAGCCTGATGGGACACCGTGGCTACACCTTC. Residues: CASSLMGHRGYTF.

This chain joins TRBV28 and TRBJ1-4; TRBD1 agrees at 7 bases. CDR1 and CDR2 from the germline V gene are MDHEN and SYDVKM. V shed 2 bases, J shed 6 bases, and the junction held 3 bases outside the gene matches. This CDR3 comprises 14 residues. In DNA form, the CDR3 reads TGTGCCAGCAGTTTACGCAGGGGGGATGAAAAACTGTTTTTT. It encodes CASSLRRGDEKLFF.

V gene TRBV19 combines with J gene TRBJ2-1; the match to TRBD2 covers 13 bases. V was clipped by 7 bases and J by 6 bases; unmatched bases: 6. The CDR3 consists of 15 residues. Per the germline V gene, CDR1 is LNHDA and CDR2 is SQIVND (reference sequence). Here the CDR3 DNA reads TGTGCCAGTATTGACGGGACTAGCGGGGCCAATGAGCAGTTCTTC. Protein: CASIDGTSGANEQFF.

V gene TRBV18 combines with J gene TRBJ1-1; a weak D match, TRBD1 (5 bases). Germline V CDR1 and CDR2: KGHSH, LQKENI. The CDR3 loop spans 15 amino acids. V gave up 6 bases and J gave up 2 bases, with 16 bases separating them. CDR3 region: CASSQNGGRNTEAFF. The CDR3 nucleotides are TGTGCCAGCTCGCAAAATGGGGGGAGAAACACTGAAGCTTTCTTT.

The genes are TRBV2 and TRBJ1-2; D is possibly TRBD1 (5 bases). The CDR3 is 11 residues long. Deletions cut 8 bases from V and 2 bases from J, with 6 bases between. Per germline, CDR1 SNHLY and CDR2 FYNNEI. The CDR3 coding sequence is TGTGCCAGCGACAGCAACTATGGCTACACCTTC. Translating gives CASDSNYGYTF. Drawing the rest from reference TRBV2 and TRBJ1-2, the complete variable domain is EPEVTQTPSHQVTQMGQEVILRCVPISNHLYFYWYRQILGQKVEFLVSFYNNEISEKSEIFDDQFSVERPDGSNFTLKIRSTKLEDSAMYFCASDSNYGYTFGSGTRLTVV.

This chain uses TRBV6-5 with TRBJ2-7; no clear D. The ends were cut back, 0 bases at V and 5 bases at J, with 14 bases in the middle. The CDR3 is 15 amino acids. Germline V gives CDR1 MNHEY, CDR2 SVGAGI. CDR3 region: CASSYSTGFAHEQYF. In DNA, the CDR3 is TGTGCCAGCAGTTACTCGACTGGGTTCGCCCACGAGCAGTACTTC.

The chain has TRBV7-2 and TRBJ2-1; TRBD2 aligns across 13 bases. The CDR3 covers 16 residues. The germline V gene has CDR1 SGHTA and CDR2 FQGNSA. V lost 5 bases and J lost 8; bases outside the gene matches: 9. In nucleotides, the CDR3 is TGTGCCAGCAGCCCCCCCGGGACTAGCGGGGTGGATGAGCAGTTCTTC. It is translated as CASSPPGTSGVDEQFF.

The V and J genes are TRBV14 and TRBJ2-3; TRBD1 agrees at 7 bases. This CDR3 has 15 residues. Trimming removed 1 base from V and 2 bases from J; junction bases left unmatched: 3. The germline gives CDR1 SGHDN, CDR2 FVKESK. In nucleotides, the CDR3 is TGTGCCAGCAGCCAAGTACAGGGGACCACAGATACGCAGTATTTT. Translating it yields CASSQVQGTTDTQYF.

CDR3 coding DNA: TGTGCCAGTAGTCCACTAAAGACGGACTACACAGATACGCAGTATTTT. Its protein is CASSPLKTDYTDTQYF. The chain carries TRBV19 and TRBJ2-3, with D perhaps TRBD2 (6 bases). CDR3 length: 16 amino acids. Looked up from germline, CDR1 is LNHDA and CDR2 is SQIVND (reference sequence). V shed 5 bases and J shed 2 bases, with 17 bases lying between them.

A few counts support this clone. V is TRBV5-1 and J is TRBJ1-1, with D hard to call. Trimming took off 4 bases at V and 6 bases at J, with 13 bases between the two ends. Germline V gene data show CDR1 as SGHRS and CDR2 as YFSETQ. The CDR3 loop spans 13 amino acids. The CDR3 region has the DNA TGCGCCAGCAGCCCGAACCGGCGGTCTGAAGCTTTCTTT. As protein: CASSPNRRSEAFF. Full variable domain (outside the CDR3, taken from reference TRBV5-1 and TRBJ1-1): KAGVTQTPRYLIKTRGQQVTLSCSPISGHRSVSWYQQTPGQGLQFLFEYFSETQRNKGNFPGRFSGRQFSNSRSEMNVSTLELGDSALYLCASSPNRRSEAFFGQGTRLTVV.

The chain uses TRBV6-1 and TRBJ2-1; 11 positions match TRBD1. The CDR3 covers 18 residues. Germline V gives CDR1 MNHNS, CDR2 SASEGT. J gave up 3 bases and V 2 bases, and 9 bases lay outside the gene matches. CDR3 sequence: CASSENLGGTGGYNEQFF. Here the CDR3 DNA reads TGTGCCAGCAGTGAAAACCTCGGGGGGACAGGGGGCTACAATGAGCAGTTCTTC.

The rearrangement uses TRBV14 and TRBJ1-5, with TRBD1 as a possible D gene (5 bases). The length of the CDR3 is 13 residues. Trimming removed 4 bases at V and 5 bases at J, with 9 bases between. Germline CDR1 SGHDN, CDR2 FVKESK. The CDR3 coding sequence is TGTGCCAGCAGCCTCGGAGGGGATCAGCCCCAGCATTTT. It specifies CASSLGGDQPQHF.

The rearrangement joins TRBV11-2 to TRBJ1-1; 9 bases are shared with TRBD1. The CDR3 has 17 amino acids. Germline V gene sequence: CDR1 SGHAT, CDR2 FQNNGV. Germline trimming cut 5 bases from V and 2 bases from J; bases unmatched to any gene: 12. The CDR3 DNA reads TGTGCCAGCAGCCCGGGACAGGGAATAAGAGAAAACACTGAAGCTTTCTTT. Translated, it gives CASSPGQGIRENTEAFF. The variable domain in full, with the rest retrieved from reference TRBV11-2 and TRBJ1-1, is EAGVAQSPRYKIIEKRQSVAFWCNPISGHATLYWYQQILGQGPKLLIQFQNNGVVDDSQLPKDRFSAERLKGVDSTLKIQPAKLEDSAVYLCASSPGQGIRENTEAFFGQGTRLTVV.

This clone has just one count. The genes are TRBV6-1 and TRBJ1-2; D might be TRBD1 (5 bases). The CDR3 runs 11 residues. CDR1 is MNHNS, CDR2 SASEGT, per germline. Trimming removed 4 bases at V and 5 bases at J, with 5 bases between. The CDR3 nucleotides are TGTGCCAGCAGTGCAGGGTATGGCTACACCTTC. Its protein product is CASSAGYGYTF.

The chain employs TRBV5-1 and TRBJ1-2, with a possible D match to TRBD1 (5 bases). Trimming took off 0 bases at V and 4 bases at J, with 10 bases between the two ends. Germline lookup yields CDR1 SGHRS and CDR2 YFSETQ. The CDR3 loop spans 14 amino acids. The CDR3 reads CASSLEAGIYGYTF. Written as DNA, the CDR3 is TGCGCCAGCAGCTTGGAGGCAGGGATCTATGGCTACACCTTC.

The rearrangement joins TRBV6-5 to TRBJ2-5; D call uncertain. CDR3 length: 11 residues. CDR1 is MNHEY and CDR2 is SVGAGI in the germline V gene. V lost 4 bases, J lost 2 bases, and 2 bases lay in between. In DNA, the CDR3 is TGTGCCAGCAGTTCGCAAGAGACCCAGTACTTC. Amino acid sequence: CASSSQETQYF.

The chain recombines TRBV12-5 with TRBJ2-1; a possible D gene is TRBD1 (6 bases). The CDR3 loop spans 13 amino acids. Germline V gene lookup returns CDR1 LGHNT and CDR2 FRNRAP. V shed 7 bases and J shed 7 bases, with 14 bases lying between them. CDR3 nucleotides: TGTGCTAGTGCTAGCCAGGGGAGAAATGAGCAGTTCTTC. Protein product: CASASQGRNEQFF.